The entry below gives a single TCR beta chain sequence along with its context. Antigen specificity is unknown. These data come from a study of cytomegalovirus exposure and HLA in healthy donors. Points from the study as a whole: Available immune exposure information was restricted to CMV serostatus only. Later analysis demonstrated an association between a missense DCLRE1C variant and TCR beta V- and J-gene trimming. Excluded were some V segments that proved indistinguishable, including TRBV6-2 and TRBV6-3.

The CDR3 is 18 residues long. J lost 4 bases, V lost 1 base, and 14 bases had no gene match. Germline values: CDR1 SGHRS, CDR2 YFSETQ. PCR used 60 Vbeta primers and 13 Jbeta primers. Using immunoSEQ multiplex PCR, the repertoire was profiled, and TCRdb retains in-frame clones only, with some absent. The data show about 150,000 clones, approximately 80% seen once. The sample taken for sequencing was PBMCs. This chain joins TRBV5-1 and TRBJ1-3, with 7 bases that match TRBD1. This clonotype was obtained from a man aged 35 to 55 in good health and CMV-seropositive. The CDR3 region has the DNA TGCGCCAGCAGCTTGATGAGGGGGCTCGGGTTCGGAGGAAACACCATATATTTT. Amino acids: CASSLMRGLGFGGNTIYF.